A selection of T cell receptor beta chains follows, all from one sample in a study of shared clonotypes between healthy human individuals. Sequenced by immunoSEQ multiplex PCR; TCRdb stores in-frame clones only, minus some. The repertoire holds about 2.1 million clones, approximately 94% seen once, with about 1.8% in the top ten. Input material: naive CD8+ T cells from PBMCs. The source of these receptors is a man between 18 and 29 years old in good health. Some clones in this sample may be carry-over from other donors' samples. The CDR3 runs from the conserved cysteine through the conserved F or W.

TRBV7-3	CASSLTGLPGSGANVLTF
TRBV4-1	CASSAAGGWPGELFF
TRBV5-5	CASSFGGTHYEQYF
TRBV7-3	CASSPVGGESTDTQYF
TRBV28	CASSLTLMGYEQYF
TRBV7-2	CASSLTSGYYNEQFF
TRBV28	CAPKVMGGREQYF
TRBV27	CASRGVSRSGPGNTIYF
TRBV28	CASMGTGGAVWLGYTF
TRBV5-1	CASSLGQGAGIEAFF
TRBV6-1	CASRDRGSYNEQFF
TRBV28	CASSLWAGATNTGELFF
TRBV11-2	CASSHDRAGNQPQHF
TRBV9	CASSGGYNQPQHF
TRBV2	CASSGQGKGQPQHF
TRBV28	CASSFRTGGHPTEAFF